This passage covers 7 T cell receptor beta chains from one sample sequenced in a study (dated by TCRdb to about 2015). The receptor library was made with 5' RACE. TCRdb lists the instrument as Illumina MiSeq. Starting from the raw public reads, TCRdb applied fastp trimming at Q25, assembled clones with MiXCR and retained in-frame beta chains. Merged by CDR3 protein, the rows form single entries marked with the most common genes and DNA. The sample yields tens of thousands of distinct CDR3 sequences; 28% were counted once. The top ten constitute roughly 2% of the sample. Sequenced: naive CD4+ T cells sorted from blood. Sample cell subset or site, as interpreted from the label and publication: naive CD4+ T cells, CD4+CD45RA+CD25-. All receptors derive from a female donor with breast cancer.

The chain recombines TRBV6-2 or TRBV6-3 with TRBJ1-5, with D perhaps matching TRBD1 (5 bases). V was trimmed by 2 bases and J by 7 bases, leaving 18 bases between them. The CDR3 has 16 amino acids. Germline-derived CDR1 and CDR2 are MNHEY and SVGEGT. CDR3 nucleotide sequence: TGTGCCAGCAGTTACCCTGGGACGGGAGGTAACCAGCCCCAGCATTTT. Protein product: CASSYPGTGGNQPQHF.

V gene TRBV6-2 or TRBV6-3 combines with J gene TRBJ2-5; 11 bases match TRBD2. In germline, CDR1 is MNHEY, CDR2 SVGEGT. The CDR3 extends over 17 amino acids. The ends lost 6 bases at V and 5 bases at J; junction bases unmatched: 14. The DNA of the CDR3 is TGTGCCAGCAGAGGGGGGCTAGCGGGAGGATCCAGGGAGACCCAGTACTTC. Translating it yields CASRGGLAGGSRETQYF.

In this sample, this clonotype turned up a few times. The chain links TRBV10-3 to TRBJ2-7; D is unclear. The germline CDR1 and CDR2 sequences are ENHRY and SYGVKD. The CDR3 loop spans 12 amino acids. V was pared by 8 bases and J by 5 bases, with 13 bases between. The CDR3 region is CAIGQGYDEQYF. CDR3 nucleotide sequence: TGTGCCATCGGGCAAGGCTACGACGAGCAGTACTTC.

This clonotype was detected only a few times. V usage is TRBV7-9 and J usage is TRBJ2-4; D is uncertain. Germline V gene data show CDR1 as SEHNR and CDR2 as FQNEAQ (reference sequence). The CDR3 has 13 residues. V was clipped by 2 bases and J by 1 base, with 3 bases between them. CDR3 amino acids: CASSLLAKNIQYF. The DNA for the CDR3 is TGTGCCAGCAGCTTATTGGCCAAAAACATTCAGTACTTC.

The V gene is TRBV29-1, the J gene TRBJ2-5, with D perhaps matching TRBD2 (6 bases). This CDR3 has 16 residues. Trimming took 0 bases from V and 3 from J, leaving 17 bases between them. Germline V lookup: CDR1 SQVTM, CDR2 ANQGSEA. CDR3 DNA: TGCAGCGTTGAAGAGGGGAAGGGCGGGGTTGAAGAGACCCAGTACTTC. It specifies CSVEEGKGGVEETQYF. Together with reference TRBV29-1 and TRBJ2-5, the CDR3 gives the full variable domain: SAVISQKPSRDICQRGTSLTIQCQVDSQVTMMFWYRQQPGQSLTLIATANQGSEATYESGFVIDKFPISRPNLTFSTLTVSNMSPEDSSIYLCSVEEGKGGVEETQYFGPGTRLLVL.

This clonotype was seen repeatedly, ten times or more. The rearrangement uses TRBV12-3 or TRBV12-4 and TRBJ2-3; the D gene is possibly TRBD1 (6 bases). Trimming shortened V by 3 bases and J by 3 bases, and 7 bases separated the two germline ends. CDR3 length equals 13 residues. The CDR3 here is CASSFRGTDTQYF. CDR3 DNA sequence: TGTGCCAGCAGTTTTAGGGGGACAGATACGCAGTATTTT.

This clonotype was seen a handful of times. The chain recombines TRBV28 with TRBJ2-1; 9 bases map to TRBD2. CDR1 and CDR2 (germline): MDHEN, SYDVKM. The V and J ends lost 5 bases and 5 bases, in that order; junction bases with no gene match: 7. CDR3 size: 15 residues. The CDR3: CASSEGLAKNNEQFF. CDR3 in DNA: TGTGCCAGCAGTGAAGGACTAGCGAAGAACAATGAGCAGTTCTTC.